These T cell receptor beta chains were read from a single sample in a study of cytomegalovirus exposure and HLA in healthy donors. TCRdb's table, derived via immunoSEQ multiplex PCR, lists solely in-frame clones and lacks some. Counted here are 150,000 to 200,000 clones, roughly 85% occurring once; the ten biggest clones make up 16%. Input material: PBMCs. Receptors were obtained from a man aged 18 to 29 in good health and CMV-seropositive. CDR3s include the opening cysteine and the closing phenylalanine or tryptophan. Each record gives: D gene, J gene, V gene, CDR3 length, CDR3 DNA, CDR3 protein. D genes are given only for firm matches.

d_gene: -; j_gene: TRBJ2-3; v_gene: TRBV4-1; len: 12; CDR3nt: TGCGCCAGCAGAAAAGTGGGGGGTACGCAGTATTTT; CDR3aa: CASRKVGGTQYF
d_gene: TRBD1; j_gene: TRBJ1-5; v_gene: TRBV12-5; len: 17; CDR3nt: TGTGCTAGTGGTTACCGGCGCGGGACAGGGGGGAATCAGCCCCAGCATTTT; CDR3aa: CASGYRRGTGGNQPQHF
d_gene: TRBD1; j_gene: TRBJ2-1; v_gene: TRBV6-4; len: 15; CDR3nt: TGTGCCAGCAGTGTTTCCTCCGGGACAGGGGATAAGCAGTTCTTC; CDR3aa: CASSVSSGTGDKQFF
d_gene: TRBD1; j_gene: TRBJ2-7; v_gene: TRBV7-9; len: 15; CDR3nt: TGTGCCAGCAGCTTAGGTACGACAGGGAGCTACGAGCAGTACTTC; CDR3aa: CASSLGTTGSYEQYF
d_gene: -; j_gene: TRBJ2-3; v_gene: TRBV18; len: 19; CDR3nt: TGTGCCAGCTCACCCATGACTGGAGCGGATTTTTCCGGCACAGATACGCAGTATTTT; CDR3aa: CASSPMTGADFSGTDTQYF
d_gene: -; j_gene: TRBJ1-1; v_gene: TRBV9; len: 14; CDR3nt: TGTGCCAGCAGCGAAACTCAATTGAACACTGAAGCTTTCTTT; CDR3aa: CASSETQLNTEAFF
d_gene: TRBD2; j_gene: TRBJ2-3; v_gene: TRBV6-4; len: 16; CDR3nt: TGTGCCAGCAGTGACTCGACTAGCGCTAGCACAGATACGCAGTATTTT; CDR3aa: CASSDSTSASTDTQYF
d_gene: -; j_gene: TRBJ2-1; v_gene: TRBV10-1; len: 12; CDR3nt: TGCGCCAGCAGTGACCAGGTCAATGAGCAGTTCTTC; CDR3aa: CASSDQVNEQFF
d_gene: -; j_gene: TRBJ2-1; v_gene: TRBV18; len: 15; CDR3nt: TGTGCCAGCTCACCCGATCCCCTAACCCCCAATGAGCAGTTCTTC; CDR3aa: CASSPDPLTPNEQFF
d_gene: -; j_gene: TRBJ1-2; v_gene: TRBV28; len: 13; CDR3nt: TGTGCCAGCAGTTTGAGGGCCGACTATGGCTACACCTTC; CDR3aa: CASSLRADYGYTF
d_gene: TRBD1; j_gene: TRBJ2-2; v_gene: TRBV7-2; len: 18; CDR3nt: TGTGCCAGCAGCTTAGGTTTCGGGACAGGGGCGAACACCGGGGAGCTGTTTTTT; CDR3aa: CASSLGFGTGANTGELFF
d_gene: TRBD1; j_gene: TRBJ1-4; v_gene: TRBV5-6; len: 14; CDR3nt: TGTGCCAGCAGCGGAACAGGGGGCGATGAAAAACTGTTTTTT; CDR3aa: CASSGTGGDEKLFF
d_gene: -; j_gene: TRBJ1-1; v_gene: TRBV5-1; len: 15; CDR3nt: TGCGCCAGCAGCTTGGAGGGCCAGGGGAACACTGAAGCTTTCTTT; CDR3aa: CASSLEGQGNTEAFF
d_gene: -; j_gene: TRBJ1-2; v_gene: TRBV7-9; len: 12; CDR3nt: TGTGCCAGCAGCTGGAGAGCCTATGGCTACACCTTC; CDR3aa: CASSWRAYGYTF
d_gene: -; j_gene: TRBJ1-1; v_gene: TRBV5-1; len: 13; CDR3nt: TGCGCCAGCAGCTGGGGGGGGAACACTGAAGCTTTCTTT; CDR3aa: CASSWGGNTEAFF
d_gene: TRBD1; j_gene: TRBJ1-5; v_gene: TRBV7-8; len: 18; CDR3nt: TGTGCCAGCAGCGACCCCGGGACAGGAGTAAATAGCAATCAGCCCCAGCATTTT; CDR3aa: CASSDPGTGVNSNQPQHF
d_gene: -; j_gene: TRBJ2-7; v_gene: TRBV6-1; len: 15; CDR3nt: TGTGCCAGCAGAGATAAACAAAGGGGCCTCTACGAGCAGTACTTC; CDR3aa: CASRDKQRGLYEQYF